The clone carrying this T cell receptor beta chain occurred a few times. MiXCR, applied by TCRdb to the RT-PCR reads, yields one record per CDR3 protein. The table lists roughly 540,000 distinct CDR3 sequences, under 25% of them singletons. The junction had 4 bases not matched to a gene; V was cut back by 5 bases and J by 6 bases. The CDR3 is made up of 14 amino acids. Germline V lookup: CDR1 MNHEY, CDR2 SMNVEV (reference sequence). These data belong to a study of response to subunit inactivated influenza vaccine. The same sample was also studied in work on T cells expressing NK-cell markers. That report notes: Beta-chain TCR cDNA was generated via 5'RACE template switching with UMIs. One observes that, in several donors, these clonotypes were also the leading ones within the CD3+CD56-NKG2C+ fraction.

The chain recombines TRBV27 with TRBJ1-1; TRBD1 agrees at 12 bases. The sequence derives from a man aged 50-59 years who received an inactivated influenza vaccine. The sample in question was CD4+ T cells sorted from PBMCs, obtained approximately 13 days after vaccination. The CDR3 is CASSRGQGAAEAFF. The CDR3 coding sequence is TGTGCCAGCAGTAGGGGACAGGGGGCTGCTGAAGCTTTCTTT.